The rows below give T cell receptor beta chains drawn from one sample of a study of blood T cell repertoires in COVID-19. TCRdb keeps only in-frame clones here, not all; method: immunoSEQ multiplex PCR. The sample has about 480,000 clones, around 88% seen once. Sequences were obtained from peripheral blood. These receptor sequences come from a woman aged 45-59 years with COVID-19, enrolled during active disease. Each CDR3 is given with its conserved first and last residue. The D gene is left open where the match is weak. Rows give clone size only sometimes, using once, few, many, or a class for an expanded clone.

-	TRBV7-9	TRBD2	TRBJ2-1	CASSFRWTSGDYNEQFF	TGTGCCAGCAGCTTTCGTTGGACTAGCGGGGATTACAATGAGCAGTTCTTC
-	TRBV15	TRBD1	TRBJ1-1	CATSHGTDQNTEAFF	TGTGCCACCAGCCACGGGACAGACCAGAACACTGAAGCTTTCTTT
-	TRBV5-1	-	TRBJ1-1	CASSPEAQTEAFF	TGCGCCAGCAGTCCCGAGGCGCAGACTGAAGCTTTCTTT
-	TRBV3-1/TRBV3-2	-	TRBJ2-3	CASSQSRNADTQYF	TGTGCCAGCAGCCAAAGCCGAAATGCAGATACGCAGTATTTT
-	TRBV6-2/TRBV6-3	TRBD2	TRBJ2-1	CASSLREANEQFF	TGTGCCAGCAGTTTGCGGGAGGCCAATGAGCAGTTCTTC
once	TRBV2	-	TRBJ2-3	CASNVNLVTSTDTQYF	TGTGCCAGCAACGTTAACCTTGTTACAAGCACAGATACGCAGTATTTT
-	TRBV7-8	TRBD2	TRBJ2-3	CASSLERTSGTPVTDTQYF	TGTGCCAGCAGCTTAGAACGGACTAGCGGGACACCCGTCACAGATACGCAGTATTTT
-	TRBV7-2	-	TRBJ2-7	CASTTSGTLYEQYF	TGTGCCAGCACCACCTCGGGGACTCTCTACGAGCAGTACTTC
-	TRBV7-8	-	TRBJ1-5	CASSLGLGGNQPQHF	TGTGCCAGCAGCTTGGGCCTAGGGGGCAATCAGCCCCAGCATTTT
-	TRBV9	-	TRBJ2-3	CASRPPGEPTDTQYF	TGTGCCAGCCGTCCCCCGGGGGAGCCCACAGATACGCAGTATTTT
-	TRBV19	TRBD1	TRBJ2-3	CASSTPTGGTDTQYF	TGTGCCAGTAGTACCCCGACAGGGGGCACAGATACGCAGTATTTT
-	TRBV18	TRBD1	TRBJ1-1	CASSPRGTGDTEAFF	TGTGCCAGCTCACCACGGGGGACAGGGGACACTGAAGCTTTCTTT
-	TRBV12-3/TRBV12-4	TRBD2	TRBJ2-1	CASNSGGGNEQFF	TGTGCCAGCAATAGCGGGGGCGGAAATGAGCAGTTCTTC
-	TRBV19	-	TRBJ2-3	CASRKGRRVITDTQYF	TGTGCCAGTAGGAAGGGGCGCAGGGTGATCACAGATACGCAGTATTTT
-	TRBV29-1	-	TRBJ2-3	CSVGGSGPTDTQYF	TGCAGCGTTGGGGGTAGCGGTCCCACAGATACGCAGTATTTT
-	TRBV2	-	TRBJ2-7	CASGADPYEQYF	TGTGCCAGCGGGGCCGACCCCTACGAGCAGTACTTC
-	TRBV5-6	-	TRBJ2-1	CASSLGGDPANEQFF	TGTGCCAGCAGCTTAGGAGGGGACCCTGCGAATGAGCAGTTCTTC
few	TRBV6-8	TRBD2	TRBJ2-7	CASTLSGGYSYEQYF	TGTGCCAGCACCTTAAGCGGGGGCTACTCCTACGAGCAGTACTTC
-	TRBV6-5	-	TRBJ1-2	CASRNRGTNYGYTF	TGTGCCAGCAGAAACCGGGGTACGAACTATGGCTACACCTTC
-	TRBV13	-	TRBJ2-1	CASTPPRGNEQFF	TGTGCCAGCACCCCTCCACGGGGCAATGAGCAGTTCTTC
-	TRBV11-1	TRBD2	TRBJ2-1	CASSPGTSGGNEQFF	TGTGCCAGCAGCCCCGGGACTAGCGGGGGCAATGAGCAGTTCTTC
-	TRBV9	TRBD2	TRBJ2-5	CASTEGGGAIETQYF	TGTGCCAGCACCGAGGGCGGGGGGGCGATCGAGACCCAGTACTTC